This TCR beta chain was sequenced in a study of CD8 T cells in Susac syndrome. Findings and limits, study-wide: The study recognized that the number of individuals in its TCR sequencing and HLA analysis was relatively small.

To note about this clonotype: Its antigen remains unidentified.

The RNA, about 0.5 to 1 ug, was put through reverse transcription using random hexamers. The immunoSEQ assay covered 54 Vbeta and 13 Jbeta segments for CDR3. TCRdb re-called the immunoSEQ multiplex PCR reads through MiXCR, storing one row per CDR3 protein. This table holds around 150,000 distinct CDR3 sequences, roughly 95% found once. V lost 0 bases, J lost 3 bases, and 7 bases lay in between. Germline CDR1 is DFQATT and CDR2 is SNEGSKA (reference sequence). This CDR3 spans 13 amino acids. Material: CD4+ T cells from PBMCs. The clonotype comes from a human donor with multiple sclerosis. The J gene is TRBJ2-3, the V gene TRBV20-1; no clear D gene. The CDR3 nucleotides are TGCAGTGCTAGAGAGGAGAGAACAGATACGCAGTATTTT. It is translated as CSAREERTDTQYF.